This TCR beta chain was identified in a study of control samples from healthy donors and cancer patients. Data came from immunoSEQ multiplex PCR; TCRdb stores just in-frame clones and leaves some out. The table lists about 140,000 clones, almost 90% of them singletons, with roughly 1.7% in the top ten. The ends were cut back, 5 bases at V and 2 bases at J, with 10 bases in the middle. The CDR3 is 14 residues long. Germline V gene sequence: CDR1 SNHLY, CDR2 FYNNEI. This chain joins TRBV2 and TRBJ1-3; D may be TRBD1 (6 bases). This TCR was recovered from a young man in good health. The specimen was blood. The CDR3 DNA follows: TGTGCCAGCAGTCCCACAGGGACTGGAAACACCATATATTTT. Its protein product is CASSPTGTGNTIYF.